The table lists the clone carrying this TCR beta chain with many counts. These data are taken from a study of T-cell reconstitution after alpha-beta-depleted transplantation in children. From germline, CDR1 is MNHEY and CDR2 SMNVEV (reference sequence). The CDR3 extends over 15 amino acids. Unmatched junction bases numbered 8, after V lost 7 bases and J lost 4 bases. Unique molecular identifiers featured in how the TCRbeta library was prepared. TCRdb fed the PCR reads into MiXCR, producing one record per CDR3 protein. The sample has approximately 650,000 distinct CDR3 sequences, roughly 14% seen once; the top ten hold around 0.79%.

The sequenced sample was PBMCs, obtained before TCRalphabeta/CD19-depleted stem cell transplant. V gene TRBV27 combines with J gene TRBJ2-1; TRBD1 matches 9 bases. The source of this sequence is a girl aged 2-15 years with congenital amegakaryocytic thrombocytopenia, due to receive a stem cell transplant. CDR3 bases: TGTGCCAGCAATCTACCGGGACAGGGTTACAATGAGCAGTTCTTC. It codes for CASNLPGQGYNEQFF.